This T cell receptor (beta chain) was documented in a study of shared clonotypes between healthy human individuals. The overall study: Samples came from a couple of female and a few male donors aged 18 to 49.

Sequenced by immunoSEQ multiplex PCR; TCRdb stores in-frame clones only, minus some. This repertoire shows about 550,000 clones, roughly 95% found once; its top ten account for 0.11%. As defined, naive CD8 cells were CD45RO-negative and positively selected for CCR7, with terminally differentiated effector memory CD45RA+ cells excluded. Germline CDR1 is SGHRS and CDR2 is YFSETQ. Between the trimmed V and J ends, which lost 3 bases and 6 bases, there was a span of 7 bases. The CDR3 loop spans 11 amino acids. The sample was naive CD8+ T cells sorted from blood. The sequence derives from a woman under 40 in good health. The rearrangement links TRBV5-1 to TRBJ2-7; unclear D gene. CDR3 nucleotides: TGCGCCAGCAGCTGGGGATCCGAGCAGTACTTC. Encoded protein: CASSWGSEQYF.